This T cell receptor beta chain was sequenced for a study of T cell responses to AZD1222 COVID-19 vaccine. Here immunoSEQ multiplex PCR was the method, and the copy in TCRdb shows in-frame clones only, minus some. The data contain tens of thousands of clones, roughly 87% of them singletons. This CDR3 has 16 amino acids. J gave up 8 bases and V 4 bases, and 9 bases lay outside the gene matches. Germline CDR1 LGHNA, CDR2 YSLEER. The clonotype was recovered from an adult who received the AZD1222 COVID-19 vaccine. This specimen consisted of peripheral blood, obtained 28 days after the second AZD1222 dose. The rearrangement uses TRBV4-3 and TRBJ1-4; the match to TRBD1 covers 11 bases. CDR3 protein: CASSRTQGQGGEKLFF. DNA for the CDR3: TGCGCCAGCAGCCGCACTCAGGGACAGGGGGGCGAAAAACTGTTTTTT.